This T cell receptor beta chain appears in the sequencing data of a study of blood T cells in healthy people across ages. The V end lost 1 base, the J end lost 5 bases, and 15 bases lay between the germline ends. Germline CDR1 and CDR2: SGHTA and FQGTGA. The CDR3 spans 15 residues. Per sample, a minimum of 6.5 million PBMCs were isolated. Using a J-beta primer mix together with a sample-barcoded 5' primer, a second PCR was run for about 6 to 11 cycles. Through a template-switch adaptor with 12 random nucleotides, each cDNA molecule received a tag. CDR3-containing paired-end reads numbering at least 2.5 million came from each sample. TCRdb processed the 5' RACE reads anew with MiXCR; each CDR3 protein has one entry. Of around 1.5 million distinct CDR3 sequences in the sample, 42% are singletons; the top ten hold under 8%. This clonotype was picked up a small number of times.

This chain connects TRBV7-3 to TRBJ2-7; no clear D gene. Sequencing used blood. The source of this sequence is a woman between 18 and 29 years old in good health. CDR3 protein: CASSLKGLVADEQYF. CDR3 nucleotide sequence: TGTGCCAGCAGCTTAAAGGGCCTAGTTGCCGACGAGCAGTACTTC. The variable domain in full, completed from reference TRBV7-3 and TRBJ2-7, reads GAGVSQTPSNKVTEKGKYVELRCDPISGHTALYWYRQSLGQGPEFLIYFQGTGAADDSGLPNDRFFAVRPEGSVSTLKIQRTERGDSAVYLCASSLKGLVADEQYFGPGTRLTVT.